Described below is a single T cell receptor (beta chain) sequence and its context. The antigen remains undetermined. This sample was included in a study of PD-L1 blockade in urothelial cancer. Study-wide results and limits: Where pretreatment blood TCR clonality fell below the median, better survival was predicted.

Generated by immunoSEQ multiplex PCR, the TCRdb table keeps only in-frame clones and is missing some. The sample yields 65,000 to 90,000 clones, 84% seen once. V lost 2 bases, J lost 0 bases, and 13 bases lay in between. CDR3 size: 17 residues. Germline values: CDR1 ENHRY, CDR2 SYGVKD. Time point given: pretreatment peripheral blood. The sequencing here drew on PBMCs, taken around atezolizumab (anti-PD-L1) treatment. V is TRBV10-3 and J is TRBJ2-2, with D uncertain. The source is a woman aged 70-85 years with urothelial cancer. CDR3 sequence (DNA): TGTGCCATCAGTGAGCGGCAGGCTGTCACGAACACCGGGGAGCTGTTTTTT. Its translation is CAISERQAVTNTGELFF.